This TCR beta chain comes out of a study of cytomegalovirus exposure and HLA in healthy donors. Amplification used 60 Vbeta primers and 13 Jbeta primers. Assay used: immunoSEQ multiplex PCR; TCRdb lists only in-frame clones, some missing. The data show some 170,000 clones, under 85% seen once. The V and J ends lost 2 bases and 5 bases, in that order; junction bases with no gene match: 2. CDR3 length: 13 amino acids. The germline V gene encodes CDR1 MNHEY and CDR2 SVGAGI. The sample consisted of PBMCs. The TCR was taken from a man aged 50-59 years in good health and CMV-seropositive. This rearrangement joins TRBV6-5 to TRBJ1-1, with 7 bases identical to TRBD1. CDR3 protein: CASSYDRDTEAFF. The CDR3 nucleotides are TGTGCCAGCAGTTACGACAGGGATACTGAAGCTTTCTTT.